This T cell receptor (beta chain) is from a study of T cell responses to AZD1222 COVID-19 vaccine. For this clone: Its target is not known.

Method: immunoSEQ multiplex PCR; TCRdb's copy keeps in-frame clones and lacks some. The sample holds 70,000 to 90,000 clones; roughly 88% are singletons and the top ten take 9% to 14%. The CDR3 is made up of 13 amino acids. V dropped 8 bases and J dropped 2 bases, with 12 bases sitting between them. Germline V gives CDR1 LNHDA, CDR2 SQIVND (reference sequence). Study-wide findings and caveats: With dominance at 160-218 and 743-854, vaccine-associated CD4 TCRs spanned spike.

The genes are TRBV19 and TRBJ1-2; D may be TRBD1 (5 bases). Source: peripheral blood, taken 28 days after the second AZD1222 dose. The TCR originated in an adult who received the AZD1222 COVID-19 vaccine. The CDR3 region has the DNA TGTGCCAGTGCACCGGGGCTAAACTATGGCTACACCTTC. Translation gives CASAPGLNYGYTF.